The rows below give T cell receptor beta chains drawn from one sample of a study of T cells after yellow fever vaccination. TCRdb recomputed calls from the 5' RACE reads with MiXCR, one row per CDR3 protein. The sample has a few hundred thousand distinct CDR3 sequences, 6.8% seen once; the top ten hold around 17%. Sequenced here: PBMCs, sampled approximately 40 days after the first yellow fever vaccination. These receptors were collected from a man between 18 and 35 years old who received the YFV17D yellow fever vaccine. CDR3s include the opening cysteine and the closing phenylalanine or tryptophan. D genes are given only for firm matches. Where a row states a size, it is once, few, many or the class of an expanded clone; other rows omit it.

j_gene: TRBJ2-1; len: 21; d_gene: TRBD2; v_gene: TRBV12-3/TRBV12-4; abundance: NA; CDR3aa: CASSFVRSASGSRNSYNEQFF; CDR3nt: TGTGCCAGCAGTTTTGTTAGATCGGCTAGCGGGTCACGGAACTCCTACAATGAGCAGTTCTTC
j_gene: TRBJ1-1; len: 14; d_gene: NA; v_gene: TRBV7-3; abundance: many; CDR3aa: CASSLNVGNTEAFF; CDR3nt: TGTGCCAGCAGCTTGAATGTGGGGAACACTGAAGCTTTCTTT
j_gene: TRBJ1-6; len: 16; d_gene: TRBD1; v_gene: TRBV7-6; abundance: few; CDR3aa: CASSLVETGRWSPLHF; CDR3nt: TGTGCCAGCAGCTTGGTTGAGACAGGGAGATGGTCACCCCTCCACTTT
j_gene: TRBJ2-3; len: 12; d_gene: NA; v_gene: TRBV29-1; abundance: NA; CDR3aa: CSLSLEMDTQYF; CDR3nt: TGCAGCCTCAGTCTGGAAATGGATACGCAGTATTTT
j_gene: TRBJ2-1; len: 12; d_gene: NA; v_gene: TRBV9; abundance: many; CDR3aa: CASSVRTGEQFF; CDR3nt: TGTGCCAGCAGCGTTCGGACCGGAGAGCAGTTCTTC
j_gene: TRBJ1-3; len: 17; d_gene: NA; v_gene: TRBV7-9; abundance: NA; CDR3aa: CASLPPLSGPTGNTIYF; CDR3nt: TGTGCCAGCCTCCCCCCTCTCTCAGGACCGACTGGAAACACCATATATTTT
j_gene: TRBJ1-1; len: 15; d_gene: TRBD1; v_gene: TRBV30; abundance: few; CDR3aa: CAWSPRQGRRTEAFF; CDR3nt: TGTGCCTGGAGTCCCCGACAGGGGAGGAGGACTGAAGCTTTCTTT
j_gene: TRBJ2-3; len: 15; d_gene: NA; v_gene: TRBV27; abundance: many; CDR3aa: CASSLYGRSTDTQYF; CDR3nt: TGTGCCAGCAGTTTATACGGGCGAAGCACAGATACGCAGTATTTT
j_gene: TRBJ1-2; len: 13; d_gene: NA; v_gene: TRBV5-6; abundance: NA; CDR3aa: CASSPGFNYGYTF; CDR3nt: TGTGCCAGCAGCCCGGGGTTTAACTATGGCTACACCTTC
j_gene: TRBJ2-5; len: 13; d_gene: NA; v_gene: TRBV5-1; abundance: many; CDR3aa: CASSSTGIETQYF; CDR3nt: TGCGCCAGCAGCTCCACAGGGATAGAGACCCAGTACTTC
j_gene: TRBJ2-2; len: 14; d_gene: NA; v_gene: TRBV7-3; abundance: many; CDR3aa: CASRTTRNTGELFF; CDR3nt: TGTGCCAGCAGGACTACTAGGAACACCGGGGAGCTGTTTTTT
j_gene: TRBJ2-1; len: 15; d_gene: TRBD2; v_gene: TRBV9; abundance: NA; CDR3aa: CASSSSGVSYNEQFF; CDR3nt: TGTGCCAGCAGCTCTAGCGGGGTGTCCTACAATGAGCAGTTCTTC
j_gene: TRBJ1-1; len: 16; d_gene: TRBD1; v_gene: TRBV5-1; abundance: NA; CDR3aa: CASRSGTGGAWTEAFF; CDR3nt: TGCGCCAGCAGGTCCGGGACAGGGGGCGCGTGGACTGAAGCTTTCTTT
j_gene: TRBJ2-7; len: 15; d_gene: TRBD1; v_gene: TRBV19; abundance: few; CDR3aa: CASSIDRDRVYEQYF; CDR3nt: TGTGCCAGTAGTATAGATCGAGACAGGGTCTACGAGCAGTACTTC
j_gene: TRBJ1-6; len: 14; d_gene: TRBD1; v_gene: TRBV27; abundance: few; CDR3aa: CASRTDRVHSPLHF; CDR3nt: TGTGCCAGCAGGACGGACAGGGTGCATTCACCCCTCCACTTT
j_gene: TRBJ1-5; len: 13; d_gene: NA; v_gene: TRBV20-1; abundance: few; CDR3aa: CSAEGQNHQPQHF; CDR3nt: TGCAGTGCCGAGGGGCAGAATCATCAGCCCCAGCATTTT
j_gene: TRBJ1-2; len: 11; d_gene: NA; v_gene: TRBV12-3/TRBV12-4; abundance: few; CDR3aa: CASSAHYGYTF; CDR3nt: TGTGCCAGCAGTGCTCACTATGGCTACACCTTC
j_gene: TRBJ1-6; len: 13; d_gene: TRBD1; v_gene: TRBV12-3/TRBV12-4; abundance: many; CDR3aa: CASSVTGESPLHF; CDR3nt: TGTGCCAGCAGTGTAACAGGGGAATCACCCCTCCACTTT